These 9 T cell receptor beta chains came from one sample sequenced in a study of T cell responses to AZD1222 COVID-19 vaccine (dated by TCRdb to the early 2020s). The label giving this sample's time point can be read as: baseline before first vaccination. Library construction relied on the immunoSEQ multiplex PCR assay. The table was pulled from immuneACCESS by TCRdb, which kept in-frame rearrangements only. Such tables lose some clones; where checked, under half of the loss comes from unresolved V genes, and the rest has no known cause. The sample table shows approximately 120,000 clones, and about 88% are seen once. The ten largest clonotypes hold under 4.5% of the sample. Sequencing was performed on peripheral blood, taken on day 0 of AZD1222 vaccination. The receptors shown here come from an adult in good health.

A single count supports this clone. This rearrangement joins TRBV6-2 or TRBV6-3 to TRBJ1-1; D is ambiguous. The germline V gene encodes CDR1 MNHEY and CDR2 SVGEGT. V was pared by 2 bases and J by 0 bases, with 7 bases between. This CDR3 contains 14 residues. In nucleotides, the CDR3 is TGTGCCAGCAGTTACCTCCCGATGAACACTGAAGCTTTCTTT. Protein product: CASSYLPMNTEAFF.

The chain carries TRBV29-1 and TRBJ2-1, with D tentatively TRBD2 (5 bases). Germline-derived CDR1 and CDR2 are SQVTM and ANQGSEA. Trimming stripped 7 bases from V and 7 bases from J, with 17 bases between. The CDR3 runs 13 residues. The CDR3 is CSAQEGIGNEQFF. The CDR3 coding sequence is TGCAGCGCGCAAGAGGGAATTGGTAATGAGCAGTTCTTC.

The sample holds one count of this clone. Different DNA sequences within this sample yield the same CDR3. The gene calls are TRBV19 and TRBJ1-3; the D is unclear. The V gene lost 1 base and the J gene lost 8 bases, with 3 bases spanning the gap. The CDR3 loop spans 11 amino acids. Germline V lookup: CDR1 LNHDA, CDR2 SQIVND (reference sequence). The CDR3 is CASSIGDTIYF. The CDR3 DNA is TGTGCCAGTAGTATAGGAGACACCATATATTTT.

The rearrangement uses TRBV30 and TRBJ1-1, with unresolved D. The germline V and J ends were trimmed by 0 bases and 11 bases, with 16 bases remaining between them. Per the germline V gene, CDR1 is GTSNPN and CDR2 is SVGIG (reference sequence). The length of the CDR3 is 13 residues. The CDR3 nucleotides are TGTGCCTGGAGTGTACGAGGGTTTGGTGTGGCTTTCTTT. Protein sequence: CAWSVRGFGVAFF.

The chain carries TRBV29-1 and TRBJ2-1; 12 nucleotides agree with TRBD2. V lost 7 bases to trimming and J lost 8 bases; unmatched junction nucleotides: 9. The CDR3 is 14 amino acids. Per the germline V gene, CDR1 is SQVTM and CDR2 is ANQGSEA. CDR3 residues: CSAGLAGYSYEQFF. The CDR3 coding sequence is TGCAGCGCCGGACTAGCGGGATACAGTTATGAGCAGTTCTTC.

V is TRBV6-5 and J is TRBJ1-2; 7 bases are a match to TRBD1. The length of the CDR3 is 13 residues. Trimming removed 5 bases from V and 8 bases from J; junction bases left unmatched: 8. Per germline, CDR1 MNHEY and CDR2 SVGAGI. CDR3 protein: CASSQDRPDGYTF. The CDR3 DNA reads as TGTGCCAGCAGTCAGGACAGGCCCGACGGCTACACCTTC.

The rearrangement uses TRBV12-3 or TRBV12-4 and TRBJ1-2, with D uncertain. The CDR3 loop spans 12 amino acids. V was shortened by 5 bases and J by 1 base, with 5 bases between the two germline ends. This chain's CDR3 is CASSLYNYGYTF. CDR3 coding DNA: TGTGCCAGCAGTCTTTATAACTATGGCTACACCTTC.

This rearrangement joins TRBV27 to TRBJ1-4; 9 nucleotides align to TRBD1. The junction had 11 bases not matched to a gene; V was cut back by 6 bases and J by 3 bases. This CDR3 region has 17 residues. Germline-derived CDR1 and CDR2 are MNHEY and SMNVEV (reference sequence). The chain's CDR3 is CASRTGQGMSANEKLFF. CDR3 bases: TGTGCCAGCAGGACGGGACAGGGAATGTCGGCTAATGAAAAACTGTTTTTT. Full variable domain (outside the CDR3, taken from reference TRBV27 and TRBJ1-4): EAQVTQNPRYLITVTGKKLTVTCSQNMNHEYMSWYRQDPGLGLRQIYYSMNVEVTDKGDVPEGYKVSRKEKRNFPLILESPSPNQTSLYFCASRTGQGMSANEKLFFGSGTQLSVL.

The CDR3 is CASSPRAVSSYEQYF. In DNA, the CDR3 is TGTGCCAGCAGCCCCCGGGCCGTCAGCTCCTACGAGCAGTACTTC. V gene TRBV7-8 combines with J gene TRBJ2-7; D remains ambiguous. Germline assignment: CDR1 SGHVS and CDR2 FQNEAQ. Deletions cut 5 bases from V and 0 bases from J, with 14 bases between. There are 15 residues in the CDR3.